This T cell receptor beta chain comes out of a study of T cells in Graves' hyperthyroidism and ophthalmopathy. The investigators amplified TCR beta CDR3 regions from RNA transcripts. The HTBI set primed first-round TCR CDR3 RT-PCR. TCRdb reanalysed the multiplex PCR reads using MiXCR and keeps one entry per CDR3 protein. This table has around 190,000 distinct CDR3 sequences, approximately 17% appearing once. This CDR3 comprises 15 residues. The germline V gene has CDR1 MDHEN and CDR2 SYDVKM. Trimming at V came to 5 bases and at J to 0 bases, leaving 4 bases not matched to a gene. This clonotype was counted many times.

This receptor was taken from a woman in her forties or fifties with Graves' hyperthyroidism. The J gene is TRBJ2-7, the V gene TRBV28, with 10 bases that match TRBD1. Sequences were obtained from blood. CDR3 protein: CASSATGGFSYEQYF. CDR3 coding DNA: TGTGCCAGCAGTGCGACAGGGGGCTTCTCCTACGAGCAGTACTTC.